This paragraph covers one T cell receptor beta chain sequence. Profiling relied on immunoSEQ multiplex PCR, and the TCRdb table lists in-frame clones only, not all of them. The top ten hold approximately 3.3% of the sample, which has approximately 12,000 clones, about nine tenths seen once. The germline CDR1 and CDR2 sequences are ENHRY and SYGVKD. This CDR3 contains 16 residues. The germline V and J ends were trimmed by 7 bases and 4 bases, with 23 bases remaining between them. This specimen comes from a study of lymphopenia after photon versus proton radiotherapy. Sequenced material: peripheral blood, taken from a patient treated with photon-based radiotherapy. The chain carries TRBV10-3 and TRBJ2-7; D is perhaps TRBD1 (5 bases). The sequence came from a man in his sixties with pancreatic cancer. The CDR3 coding sequence is TGTGCCATCACCCCGTCTCAGGGAACAGCTAAATACGAGCAGTACTTC. It translates to CAITPSQGTAKYEQYF.